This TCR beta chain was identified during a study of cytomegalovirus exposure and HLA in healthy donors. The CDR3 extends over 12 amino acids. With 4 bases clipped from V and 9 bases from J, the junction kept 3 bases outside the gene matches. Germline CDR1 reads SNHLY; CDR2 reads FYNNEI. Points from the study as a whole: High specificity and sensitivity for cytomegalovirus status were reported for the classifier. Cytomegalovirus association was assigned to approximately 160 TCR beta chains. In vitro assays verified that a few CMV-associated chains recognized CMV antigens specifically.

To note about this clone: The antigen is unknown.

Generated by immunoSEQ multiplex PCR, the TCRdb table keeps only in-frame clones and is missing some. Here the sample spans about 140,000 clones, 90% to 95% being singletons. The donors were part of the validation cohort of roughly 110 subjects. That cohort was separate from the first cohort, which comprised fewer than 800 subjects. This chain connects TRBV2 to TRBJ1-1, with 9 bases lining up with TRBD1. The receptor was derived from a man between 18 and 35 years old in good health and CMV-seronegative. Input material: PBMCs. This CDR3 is CASSGQGGKAFF. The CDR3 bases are TGTGCCAGCAGTGGACAGGGGGGGAAAGCTTTCTTT. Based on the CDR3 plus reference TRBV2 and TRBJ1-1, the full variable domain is EPEVTQTPSHQVTQMGQEVILRCVPISNHLYFYWYRQILGQKVEFLVSFYNNEISEKSEIFDDQFSVERPDGSNFTLKIRSTKLEDSAMYFCASSGQGGKAFFGQGTRLTVV.